This T cell receptor beta chain was recovered during a study of CD8 T cells in Susac syndrome. Overall study findings and caveats: As the study acknowledged, the number of individuals in its TCR sequencing and HLA analysis was relatively small.

J was trimmed by 1 base and V by 5 bases; bases with no gene match: 9. Per the germline V gene, CDR1 is MNHEY and CDR2 is SMNVEV (reference sequence). The CDR3 spans 16 residues. The authors sequenced TCR beta from blood CD8+ and CD4+ T cells. Negative isolation yielded CD8+ and CD4+ T cells; FACS enriched TEMRA cells. Regarding this clonotype: Its antigen remains unknown.

With random hexamers, 0.5 to 1 ug RNA was reverse transcribed. Amplification of the TCR beta CDR3 was carried out by immunoSEQ multiplex PCR, which spanned a total of 54 Vbeta and 13 Jbeta segments. TCRdb independently ran MiXCR on the immunoSEQ multiplex PCR reads; one entry per CDR3 protein. The sample lists some 450,000 distinct CDR3 sequences; more than 80% were seen once. The sequenced sample consisted of CD8+ T cells from PBMCs. This receptor was obtained from a human donor with multiple sclerosis. The chain carries TRBV27 and TRBJ2-5; 8 bases map to TRBD1. This chain's CDR3 is CASSRWTGYSQETQYF. In nucleotides, the CDR3 is TGTGCCAGCAGTCGTTGGACAGGGTATTCCCAAGAGACCCAGTACTTC.